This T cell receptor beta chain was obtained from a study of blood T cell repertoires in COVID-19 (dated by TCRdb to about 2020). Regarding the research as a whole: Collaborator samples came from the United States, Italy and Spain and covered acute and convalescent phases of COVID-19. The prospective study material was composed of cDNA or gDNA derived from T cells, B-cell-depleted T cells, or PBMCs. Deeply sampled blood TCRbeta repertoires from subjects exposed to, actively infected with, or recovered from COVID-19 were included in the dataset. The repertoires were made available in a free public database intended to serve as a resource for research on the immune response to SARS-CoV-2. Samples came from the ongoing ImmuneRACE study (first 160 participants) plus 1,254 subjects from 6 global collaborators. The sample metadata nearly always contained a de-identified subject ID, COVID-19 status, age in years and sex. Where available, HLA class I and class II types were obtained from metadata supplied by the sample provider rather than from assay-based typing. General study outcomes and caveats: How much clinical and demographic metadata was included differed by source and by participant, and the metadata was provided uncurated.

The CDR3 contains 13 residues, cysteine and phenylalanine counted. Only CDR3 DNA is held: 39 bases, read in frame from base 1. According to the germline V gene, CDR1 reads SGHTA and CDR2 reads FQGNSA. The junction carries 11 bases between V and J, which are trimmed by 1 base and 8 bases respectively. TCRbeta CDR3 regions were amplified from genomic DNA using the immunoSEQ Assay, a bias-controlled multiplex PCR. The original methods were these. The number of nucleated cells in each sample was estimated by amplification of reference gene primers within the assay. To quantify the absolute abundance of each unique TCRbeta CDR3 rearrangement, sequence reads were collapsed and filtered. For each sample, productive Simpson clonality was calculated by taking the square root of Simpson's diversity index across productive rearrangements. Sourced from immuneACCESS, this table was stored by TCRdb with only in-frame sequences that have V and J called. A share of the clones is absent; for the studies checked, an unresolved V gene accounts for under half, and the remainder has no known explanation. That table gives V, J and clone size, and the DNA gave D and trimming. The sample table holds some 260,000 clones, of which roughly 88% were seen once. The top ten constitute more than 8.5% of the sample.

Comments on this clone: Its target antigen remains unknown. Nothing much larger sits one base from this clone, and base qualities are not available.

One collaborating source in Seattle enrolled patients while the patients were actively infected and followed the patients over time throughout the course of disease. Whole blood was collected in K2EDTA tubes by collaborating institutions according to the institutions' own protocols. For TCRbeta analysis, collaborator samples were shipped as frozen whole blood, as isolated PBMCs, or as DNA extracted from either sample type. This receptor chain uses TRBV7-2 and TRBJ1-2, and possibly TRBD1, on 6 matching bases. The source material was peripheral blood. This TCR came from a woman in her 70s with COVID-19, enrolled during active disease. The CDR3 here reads CASSLGRGWGYTF. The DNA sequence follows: TGTGCCAGCAGCTTAGGCAGGGGATGGGGCTACACCTTC.